A single sample is the source of the 27 T cell receptor beta chains below, sequenced in a study of blood T cell repertoires in COVID-19. Data came from immunoSEQ multiplex PCR; TCRdb stores just in-frame clones and leaves some out. The data contain 150,000 to 200,000 clones, about nine tenths of them singletons. Sequencing was carried out using peripheral blood. The source of these receptors is a woman aged 55-75 years with COVID-19, enrolled during active disease.

The chain links TRBV7-9 to TRBJ1-4; 7 positions match TRBD1. J was trimmed by 0 bases and V by 4 bases; bases with no gene match: 11. The CDR3 has 18 amino acids. Germline CDR1 is SEHNR and CDR2 is FQNEAQ (reference sequence). The CDR3 bases are TGTGCCAGCAGCTCAGCAGACAGGGCCCAAGCAACTAATGAAAAACTGTTTTTT. Its translation: CASSSADRAQATNEKLFF.

V and J are TRBV6-2 or TRBV6-3 and TRBJ1-5, with D perhaps matching TRBD1 (5 bases). V was clipped by 2 bases and J by 0 bases, with 14 bases between them. CDR3 length: 17 residues. The germline V gene encodes CDR1 MNHEY and CDR2 SVGEGT. In DNA, the CDR3 is TGTGCCAGCAGTTACGCCCACTCAGGGTATAGCAATCAGCCCCAGCATTTT. Its protein product is CASSYAHSGYSNQPQHF.

This chain links TRBV28 with TRBJ2-1; no clear D gene. There are 11 residues in the CDR3. V was shortened by 3 bases and J by 10 bases, with 7 bases between the two germline ends. Per the germline V gene, CDR1 is MDHEN and CDR2 is SYDVKM. CDR3 amino acids: CASSLTSEQFF. The CDR3 DNA reads as TGTGCCAGCAGTTTGACATCCGAGCAGTTCTTC.

The chain links TRBV6-4 to TRBJ2-1; 10 nucleotides align to TRBD2. CDR3 length: 15 amino acids. Losses at the gene ends were 3 bases for V and 8 bases for J; bases not matched to a gene: 7. CDR1 is MRHNA and CDR2 is SNTAGT in the germline V gene. CDR3 residues: CASSESGTSVYEQFF. Written as DNA, the CDR3 is TGTGCCAGCAGTGAGTCCGGGACTAGCGTCTATGAGCAGTTCTTC.

This clone was recorded only once. The chain uses TRBV19 and TRBJ2-3; D remains unclear. The V gene lost 7 bases and the J gene lost 8 bases, with 16 bases spanning the gap. CDR3 length equals 13 residues. Germline CDR1 and CDR2: LNHDA and SQIVND (reference sequence). CDR3 DNA sequence: TGTGCCAGTAAACCGAACCCTTCGGGTACGCAGTATTTT. It is translated as CASKPNPSGTQYF.

In nucleotides, the CDR3 is TGTGCCAGCAGTTACAACAGGGGGCGATCTGAAGCTTTCTTT. Translating gives CASSYNRGRSEAFF. V and J are TRBV6-2 or TRBV6-3 and TRBJ1-1, with 9 bases matching TRBD1. Unmatched junction bases numbered 4, after V lost 2 bases and J lost 6 bases. The CDR3 contains 14 residues. Germline assignment: CDR1 MNHEY and CDR2 SVGEGT.

The chain recombines TRBV19 with TRBJ2-5; 7 positions agree with TRBD2. This CDR3 contains 14 residues. The germline gives CDR1 LNHDA, CDR2 SQIVND (reference sequence). J was trimmed by 4 bases and V by 3 bases; bases with no gene match: 5. The CDR3: CASSMGEGRETQYF. The CDR3, as DNA: TGTGCCAGTAGTATGGGGGAGGGCCGAGAGACCCAGTACTTC. The whole variable domain, remainder taken from reference TRBV19 and TRBJ2-5, is DGGITQSPKYLFRKEGQNVTLSCEQNLNHDAMYWYRQDPGQGLRLIYYSQIVNDFQKGDIAEGYSVSREKKESFPLTVTSAQKNPTAFYLCASSMGEGRETQYFGPGTRLLVL.

V and J are TRBV7-2 and TRBJ2-2; D unclear. The V gene's germline CDR1 is SGHTA and CDR2 FQGNSA. This CDR3 is 16 amino acids long. Trimming cost V 1 base and J 6 bases, with 15 bases left between them. The CDR3 nucleotides read TGTGCCAGCAGCTTAGGCCCAGGTCGATCTGCCGGGGAGCTGTTTTTT. Its translation is CASSLGPGRSAGELFF.

This sequence joins TRBV5-4 and TRBJ2-5; 9 bases map to TRBD2. The CDR3 contains 15 residues. Germline CDR1 SGHNT, CDR2 YYREEE (reference sequence). V shed 4 bases, J shed 4 bases, and the junction held 8 bases outside the gene matches. CDR3 loop: CASSRLAGVVETQYF. CDR3 in DNA: TGTGCCAGCAGCAGATTAGCGGGAGTAGTAGAGACCCAGTACTTC.

The chain employs TRBV29-1 and TRBJ1-6, with 10 bases fitting TRBD1. The V gene end was trimmed by 6 bases and the J gene end by 6 bases; junction bases not matched to a gene: 2. Germline assignment: CDR1 SQVTM and CDR2 ANQGSEA. The CDR3 is made up of 13 amino acids. The DNA for the CDR3 is TGCAGCGTGCGGGACAGGGGTAATTCACCCCTCCACTTT. This codes for CSVRDRGNSPLHF. Complete variable domain (other parts from reference TRBV29-1 and TRBJ1-6): SAVISQKPSRDICQRGTSLTIQCQVDSQVTMMFWYRQQPGQSLTLIATANQGSEATYESGFVIDKFPISRPNLTFSTLTVSNMSPEDSSIYLCSVRDRGNSPLHFGNGTRLTVT.

Only one count was recorded for this clone. The genes are TRBV11-3 and TRBJ1-4, with 9 bases fitting TRBD1. The CDR3 loop spans 14 amino acids. The V and J ends lost 6 bases and 7 bases, in that order; junction bases with no gene match: 6. Looked up from germline, CDR1 is SGHNT and CDR2 is YENEEA. The chain's CDR3 is CASSPGQGREKLFF. The CDR3 DNA follows: TGTGCCAGCAGTCCGGGACAGGGCCGTGAAAAACTGTTTTTT.

The genes are TRBV6-2 or TRBV6-3 and TRBJ2-7; 10 nucleotides align to TRBD1. Trimming removed 10 bases from V and 5 bases from J; junction bases left unmatched: 14. This CDR3 is 15 amino acids long. CDR1 and CDR2 (germline): MNHEY, SVGEGT. The DNA of the CDR3 is TGTGCCACCATCCCAGCCGGGACAGGGGTACACGAGCAGTACTTC. Protein product: CATIPAGTGVHEQYF.

This clone came up a few times. The V call is TRBV7-8, the J call TRBJ1-2; D is uncertain. This CDR3 has 15 residues. The V and J ends lost 2 bases and 0 bases respectively, with 10 bases between them. Germline V gene sequence: CDR1 SGHVS, CDR2 FQNEAQ. CDR3: CASSLKQTPNYGYTF. The CDR3 DNA reads as TGTGCCAGCAGCTTAAAGCAGACTCCTAACTATGGCTACACCTTC. Full variable domain (rest looked up from reference TRBV7-8 and TRBJ1-2): GAGVSQSPRYKVAKRGQDVALRCDPISGHVSLFWYQQALGQGPEFLTYFQNEAQLDKSGLPSDRFFAERPEGSVSTLKIQRTQQEDSAVYLCASSLKQTPNYGYTFGSGTRLTVV.

The chain uses TRBV30 and TRBJ1-1; a possible D gene is TRBD1 (5 bases). CDR1 GTSNPN and CDR2 SVGIG come from the germline V gene (reference sequence). The V end lost 2 bases, the J end lost 0 bases, and 13 bases lay between the germline ends. CDR3 length equals 15 residues. CDR3 bases: TGTGCCTGGAGTCTAAGGGGTGTCATGAACACTGAAGCTTTCTTT. Its protein product is CAWSLRGVMNTEAFF.

The count of this clone is one. This chain links TRBV4-3 with TRBJ1-2, with D maybe TRBD1 (6 bases). From germline, CDR1 is LGHNA and CDR2 YSLEER. CDR3 length: 16 amino acids. V lost 0 bases and J lost 1, with 12 bases in between. As DNA, the CDR3 is TGCGCCAGCAGCCAAGAAGGAACAGGGTTTAACTATGGCTACACCTTC. The encoded protein is CASSQEGTGFNYGYTF.

DNA of the CDR3: TGTGCCAGCAGCCACAGGGTTAACGGCAAAAACATTCAGTACTTC. This encodes CASSHRVNGKNIQYF. This rearrangement joins TRBV7-2 to TRBJ2-4; weak D call: TRBD1 (6 bases). V was shortened by 5 bases and J by 3 bases, with 14 bases between the two germline ends. The CDR3 length is 15 residues. The germline gives CDR1 SGHTA, CDR2 FQGNSA.

The rearrangement joins TRBV9 to TRBJ2-7, with 9 bases identical to TRBD1. Germline CDR1 SGDLS, CDR2 YYNGEE. The CDR3 has 14 residues. Trimming cost V 0 bases and J 5 bases; bases outside gene matches: 3. The CDR3 sequence: CASSVVGQGHEQYF. The CDR3 nucleotides read TGTGCCAGCAGCGTAGTGGGACAGGGCCACGAGCAGTACTTC.

This sequence joins TRBV3-1 (or the pseudogene TRBV3-2) and TRBJ2-7, with 8 bases aligning to TRBD2. Germline trimming cut 3 bases from V and 4 bases from J; bases unmatched to any gene: 20. Germline-derived CDR1 and CDR2 are LGHDT and YNNKEL (reference sequence). CDR3 length: 19 amino acids. CDR3 region: CASSQTNSGSLHGRYEQYF. The CDR3, as DNA: TGTGCCAGCAGCCAGACCAACAGCGGGAGTCTACATGGAAGATACGAGCAGTACTTC.

The chain has TRBV6-5 and TRBJ2-7; TRBD1 might be the D (5 bases). Trimming shortened V by 6 bases and J by 3 bases, and 12 bases separated the two germline ends. This CDR3 contains 13 residues. Germline lookup yields CDR1 MNHEY and CDR2 SVGAGI. The CDR3 coding sequence is TGTGCCAGCAGCTTGGACATCCACTACGAGCAGTACTTC. This gives the protein CASSLDIHYEQYF.

V is TRBV4-3 and J is TRBJ2-7; TRBD1 matches 7 bases. The CDR3 has 14 residues. CDR1 LGHNA and CDR2 YSLEER come from the germline V gene. J lost 1 base, V lost 3 bases, and 3 bases had no gene match. CDR3 sequence (DNA): TGCGCCAGCAGCCACTTACAGGGGTCCTACGAGCAGTACTTC. Its translation is CASSHLQGSYEQYF.

The chain joins TRBV28 to TRBJ1-5, with D possibly matching TRBD1 (5 bases). The CDR3 runs 18 residues. The germline CDR1 and CDR2 sequences are MDHEN and SYDVKM. V dropped 4 bases and J dropped 0 bases, with 19 bases sitting between them. The CDR3 region has the DNA TGTGCCAGCAGTTGGATAGGGGCCGGTCTTGGTAGCAATCAGCCCCAGCATTTT. Its translation is CASSWIGAGLGSNQPQHF.

The chain is built from TRBV11-3 and TRBJ1-1; D remains ambiguous. V was cut by 1 base and J by 7 bases, with 10 bases left in between. The germline CDR1 and CDR2 sequences are SGHNT and YENEEA. The CDR3 sequence is 13 residues long. In DNA, the CDR3 is TGTGCCAGCAGCTTAGTCTATCGGGGTGAAGCTTTCTTT. Amino acid sequence: CASSLVYRGEAFF.

The chain combines TRBV12-3 or TRBV12-4 with TRBJ1-2, with 7 bases matching TRBD1. Trimming cost V 6 bases and J 8 bases; bases outside gene matches: 9. This CDR3 region has 13 residues. CDR3 protein: CASSRTGAQGYTF. The DNA for the CDR3 is TGTGCCAGCAGCCGCACAGGGGCTCAAGGCTACACCTTC.

The chain is built from TRBV14 and TRBJ1-5; D call uncertain. The CDR3 has 13 amino acids. Per germline, CDR1 SGHDN and CDR2 FVKESK. V lost 3 bases and J 1 base, leaving 4 bases between the germline ends. The CDR3 protein is CASSQTSNQPQHF. CDR3 nucleotides: TGTGCCAGCAGCCAGACAAGCAATCAGCCCCAGCATTTT. The whole variable domain, remainder taken from reference TRBV14 and TRBJ1-5, is EAGVTQFPSHSVIEKGQTVTLRCDPISGHDNLYWYRRVMGKEIKFLLHFVKESKQDESGMPNNRFLAERTGGTYSTLKVQPAELEDSGVYFCASSQTSNQPQHFGDGTRLSIL.

The chain carries TRBV3-1 (or the pseudogene TRBV3-2) and TRBJ2-7; 14 bases line up with TRBD2. The length of the CDR3 is 16 residues. CDR1 and CDR2 from the germline V gene are LGHDT and YNNKEL (reference sequence). The V segment lost 4 bases and the J segment 2 bases; nucleotides outside the gene matches: 4. The chain's CDR3 is CASSRLAGGPTYEQYF. CDR3 bases: TGTGCCAGCAGCCGACTAGCGGGAGGGCCGACCTACGAGCAGTACTTC.

This chain links TRBV18 with TRBJ2-7, with D perhaps TRBD1 (5 bases). In germline, CDR1 is KGHSH, CDR2 LQKENI. V was clipped by 4 bases and J by 1 base, with 11 bases between them. The CDR3 has 14 residues. CDR3 in DNA: TGTGCCAGCTCACTAGCCGACAGTTCCTACGAGCAGTACTTC. Protein product: CASSLADSSYEQYF. The full variable domain, its missing parts supplied by reference TRBV18 and TRBJ2-7, is NAGVMQNPRHLVRRRGQEARLRCSPMKGHSHVYWYRQLPEEGLKFMVYLQKENIIDESGMPKERFSAEFPKEGPSILRIQQVVRGDSAAYFCASSLADSSYEQYFGPGTRLTVT.

The chain employs TRBV5-6 and TRBJ2-7; the D gene is possibly TRBD2 (5 bases). With 6 bases removed from V and 2 bases from J, the gap between germline ends came to 12 bases. The CDR3 covers 13 residues. Germline V CDR1 and CDR2: SGHDT, YYEEEE. This CDR3 reads CASTLLGTYEQYF. DNA of the CDR3: TGTGCCAGCACCTTACTAGGGACCTACGAGCAGTACTTC. Full variable domain (remainder filled in from reference TRBV5-6 and TRBJ2-7): DAGVTQSPTHLIKTRGQQVTLRCSPKSGHDTVSWYQQALGQGPQFIFQYYEEEERQRGNFPDRFSGHQFPNYSSELNVNALLLGDSALYLCASTLLGTYEQYFGPGTRLTVT.